This TCR beta chain is drawn from a study of response to subunit inactivated influenza vaccine. Whole-study results and caveats: It was the authors' suggestion that each seasonal influenza vaccination recruits few new T cells.

The V end was cut by 2 bases, the J end by 3 bases, with 11 bases between. CDR1 is SEHNR and CDR2 is FQNEAQ in the germline V gene (reference sequence). CDR3 size: 14 residues. TCRdb recomputed calls from the RT-PCR reads with MiXCR, one row per CDR3 protein. This table holds approximately 530,000 distinct CDR3 sequences, more than 7% found once. This clonotype was detected many times. Its antigen is not identified. This chain links TRBV7-9 with TRBJ2-7; maybe TRBD2 (6 bases). The source is a man aged 50-75 years who received an inactivated influenza vaccine. This sample comprised PBMCs from blood, obtained about 24 months after vaccination. The CDR3 sequence is CASSLRRGGYEQYF. In DNA, the CDR3 is TGTGCCAGCAGCTTACGTAGGGGAGGCTACGAGCAGTACTTC.